The text below deals with one TCR beta chain. These data are taken from a study of blood T cell repertoires in COVID-19. Overall study context: Samples taken during acute and convalescent COVID-19 were collected in the United States, Italy and Spain. PBMCs, B-cell-depleted T cells, or T cells provided the cDNA or gDNA that made up the material.

As originally analysed: The assay estimated nucleated cells by amplifying reference gene primers. Clones were read by immunoSEQ multiplex PCR, and TCRdb kept only the in-frame ones, dropping some. That table furnishes V, J and clone size, whereas the DNA furnished D and trimming. Of roughly 90,000 clones in the sample, 85% were seen once. Germline values: CDR1 SGHTA, CDR2 FQGTGA. After removal of 1 base from V and 5 bases from J, the junction contained 15 bases not matched to a gene. The CDR3 has 19 residues. Sequenced sample: peripheral blood. This sequence joins TRBV7-3 and TRBJ2-2; 8 bases fit TRBD2. This clonotype originated in an elderly man with acute or convalescent COVID-19. The CDR3 spells CASSLNIPGGAGGTGELFF. The CDR3 bases are TGTGCCAGCAGCTTAAATATCCCCGGCGGGGCGGGAGGTACCGGGGAGCTGTTTTTT. Looking up the rest from reference TRBV7-3 and TRBJ2-2 gives the full variable domain: GAGVSQTPSNKVTEKGKYVELRCDPISGHTALYWYRQSLGQGPEFLIYFQGTGAADDSGLPNDRFFAVRPEGSVSTLKIQRTERGDSAVYLCASSLNIPGGAGGTGELFFGEGSRLTVL.